A selection of T cell receptor beta chains follows, all from one sample in a study of regulatory T cells in long-lasting Graves disease. TCRdb called the multiplex PCR reads again in MiXCR, with one record for every CDR3 protein. The table has around 250,000 distinct CDR3 sequences, about 16% seen once. Sequences were derived from peripheral blood mononuclear cells (PBMCs), sampled at new diagnosis, from a patient treated with antithyroid drugs. The receptors here all came from a female donor with Graves disease. The CDR3 runs from the conserved cysteine through the conserved F or W. A D gene is named only where the DNA matches it firmly. Only part of the rows carry a size: once, few, many, or a class if the clone is expanded.

TRBJ1-2,many,TRBV15,-,TGTGCCACCAGCGTGGGGGAAGCTGGCTACACCTTC,CATSVGEAGYTF
TRBJ2-7,many,TRBV29-1,-,TGCAGCGTTGTTTTGGGGGCGGTGGAAGAGCAGTACTTC,CSVVLGAVEEQYF
TRBJ2-7,many,TRBV18,-,TGTGCCAGCTCACCACCGTCGTTCTACGAGCAGTACTTC,CASSPPSFYEQYF
TRBJ1-4,many,TRBV5-4,-,TGTGCCAGCAGCACACTTCCGACTAATGAAAAACTGTTTTTT,CASSTLPTNEKLFF
TRBJ2-1,-,TRBV4-2,TRBD2,TGTGCCAGCAGCCAAGATCAAGCGGGAGGGCCCTCCTACAATGAGCAGTTCTTC,CASSQDQAGGPSYNEQFF
TRBJ2-5,many,TRBV6-5,-,TGTGCCAGCAGTTACGTCTGGGGAGAGACCCAGTACTTC,CASSYVWGETQYF
TRBJ2-4,many,TRBV2,-,TGTGCCAGCAGTGCCGTTGAGACAGGGACTACATTTCAGTACTTC,CASSAVETGTTFQYF
TRBJ2-5,-,TRBV12-3/TRBV12-4,TRBD2,TGTGCCAGCAGTCCCCCGACTAGCGGGAGACCTGAGACCCAGTACTTC,CASSPPTSGRPETQYF
TRBJ2-7,many,TRBV20-1,TRBD2,TGCAGTGCTTTCAGCGGGAGCAGCTACGAGCAGTACTTC,CSAFSGSSYEQYF
TRBJ1-2,many,TRBV4-1,-,TGCGCCAGCAGCCAAGGGATGACAGCGCTCCCCTTGGGCTACACCTTC,CASSQGMTALPLGYTF
TRBJ1-2,few,TRBV5-4,-,TGTGCCAGCAGCTTGGCCGGGCGGGTCTACACCTTC,CASSLAGRVYTF
TRBJ2-1,-,TRBV18,TRBD1,TGTGCCAGCTCAGCGGACAGGGGGTCCTACAATGAGCAGTTCTTC,CASSADRGSYNEQFF
TRBJ2-7,many,TRBV12-3/TRBV12-4,-,TGTGCCAGCAGCCCCTCCTACGAGCAGTACTTC,CASSPSYEQYF
TRBJ2-1,many,TRBV7-8,-,TGTGCCAGCAGCTTTTTTGAGGGACTGCTTTACAATGAGCAGTTCTTC,CASSFFEGLLYNEQFF
TRBJ2-7,many,TRBV29-1,TRBD1,TGCAGCGTTGAACCCCACGGGACAGGGAGGGACGAGCAGTACTTC,CSVEPHGTGRDEQYF
TRBJ1-5,many,TRBV12-3/TRBV12-4,-,TGTGCCAGCAGGACGCAGGATCAGCCCCAGCATTTT,CASRTQDQPQHF
TRBJ2-5,-,TRBV7-2,-,TGTGCCAGCAGCCCGAGGGGATTAAAAGAGACCCAGTACTTC,CASSPRGLKETQYF
TRBJ2-7,many,TRBV6-1,TRBD2,TGTGCCAGCAGTGCGGGAGGGCCCTACGAGCAGTACTTC,CASSAGGPYEQYF
TRBJ2-1,many,TRBV28,TRBD2,TGTGCCAGCAGTTTATATGGGGGGGGCTCCTACAATGAGCAGTTCTTC,CASSLYGGGSYNEQFF
TRBJ2-5,-,TRBV27,-,TGTGCCAGCAGTTTATTTGGGGGGTTTCAAGAGACCCAGTACTTC,CASSLFGGFQETQYF
TRBJ2-5,many,TRBV20-1,-,TGCAGTGCTAGAGGTGGGAGATGGGAGACCCAGTACTTC,CSARGGRWETQYF
TRBJ2-5,-,TRBV12-5,-,TGTGCTAGTGGTTTGGGAGGGGCTAGCGCAGAGACCCAGTACTTC,CASGLGGASAETQYF
TRBJ2-5,-,TRBV20-1,TRBD1,TGCAGTGCTGCTACCGGGACAGGGGGCTTCTATGAGACCCAGTACTTC,CSAATGTGGFYETQYF
TRBJ2-7,many,TRBV5-4,TRBD2,TGTGCCAGCAGCCGAAGTGGGACTAGCGGGTACGAGCAGTACTTC,CASSRSGTSGYEQYF
TRBJ2-7,many,TRBV11-2,-,TGTGCCAGCAGCCGGGACTGGCTCACCTACGAGCAGTACTTC,CASSRDWLTYEQYF
TRBJ1-2,many,TRBV29-1,-,TGCAGCGTTGATACGGCTAACTATGGCTACACCTTC,CSVDTANYGYTF
TRBJ2-1,many,TRBV7-6,TRBD2,TGTGCCAGCAGCCCAAGGACTAGCGGGGCAGGGGAGCAGTTCTTC,CASSPRTSGAGEQFF
TRBJ2-1,many,TRBV20-1,-,TGCAGTGCTAGAGATCAGGGGGGAGGTGCCGACAATGAGCAGTTCTTC,CSARDQGGGADNEQFF
TRBJ2-1,many,TRBV29-1,-,TGCAGTTCGTGGGGGCCCCGGACGTCGTGGGGATACAATGAGCAGTTCTTC,CSSWGPRTSWGYNEQFF
TRBJ1-4,many,TRBV15,TRBD1,TGTGCCACCGGGACAGGGGAGGTCGATGAAAAACTGTTTTTT,CATGTGEVDEKLFF
TRBJ1-2,many,TRBV28,-,TGTGCCAGCAGCTCACAGGGCTCCTATGGCTACACCTTC,CASSSQGSYGYTF
TRBJ2-5,-,TRBV5-5,-,TGTGCCAGCAGCCGGGGACCTCTAGAGACCCAGTACTTC,CASSRGPLETQYF
TRBJ1-1,many,TRBV7-3,-,TGTGCCAGCAGTCAAGGGGGAAAGAACACTGAAGCTTTCTTT,CASSQGGKNTEAFF
TRBJ1-2,many,TRBV30,TRBD1,TGTGCCTGGAGTGGGGAGACAGGGAACTATGGCTACACCTTC,CAWSGETGNYGYTF
TRBJ1-2,many,TRBV7-9,-,TGTGCCAGCAGCTTAAACAGGGCACCAAACTATGGCTACACCTTC,CASSLNRAPNYGYTF
TRBJ1-1,many,TRBV6-1,-,TGTGCCAGCACCGACTGGTGGGGTGTGGACACTGAAGCTTTCTTT,CASTDWWGVDTEAFF
TRBJ1-2,many,TRBV9,TRBD1,TGTGCCAGCAACGACAGGGGCAATGGCTACACCTTC,CASNDRGNGYTF
TRBJ2-5,many,TRBV5-5,-,TGTGCCAGCAGCTTGGGAGGGATGGTGGAGACCCAGTACTTC,CASSLGGMVETQYF
TRBJ2-7,-,TRBV5-1,TRBD2,TGCGCCAGCAGCCAAATGGGACGGGGGGAAGCCTACGAGCAGTACTTC,CASSQMGRGEAYEQYF
TRBJ1-4,many,TRBV2,-,TGTGCCAGCAGTACGAGCTCCGAAAAACTGTTTTTT,CASSTSSEKLFF
TRBJ1-2,many,TRBV9,TRBD1,TGTGCCAGCAGCCCTCAAGACAGGGGGGGCTATGGCTACACCTTC,CASSPQDRGGYGYTF
TRBJ1-1,-,TRBV20-1,TRBD1,TGCAGTGCTAGGAAGGGGGCGCGGAACACTGAAGCTTTCTTT,CSARKGARNTEAFF
TRBJ2-7,-,TRBV9,-,TGTGCCAGCAGCCTTGGGGGAGCAACCTCCTACGAGCAGTACTTC,CASSLGGATSYEQYF
TRBJ2-1,few,TRBV7-2,-,TGTGCCAGCAGCTTAGACCTTAGCTCCTACAATGAGCAGTTCTTC,CASSLDLSSYNEQFF
TRBJ1-5,many,TRBV7-9,-,TGTGCCAGCAGTCGGGAGGGCAATCAGCCCCAGCATTTT,CASSREGNQPQHF
TRBJ2-1,many,TRBV6-5,TRBD2,TGTGCCAGCAGTTCCTTAGCGGGAAGGGGCAATGAGCAGTTCTTC,CASSSLAGRGNEQFF
TRBJ2-5,many,TRBV20-1,TRBD2,TGCAGTGCTAGGAGGCTAGCGGGGTTCCAAGAGACCCAGTACTTC,CSARRLAGFQETQYF
TRBJ2-1,many,TRBV19,TRBD2,TGTGCCACAATAGCGGGAGGGCGCGGCTACAATGAGCAGTTCTTC,CATIAGGRGYNEQFF
TRBJ2-5,-,TRBV9,TRBD1,TGTGCCAGCAGCGGGACCCTTACCGGACAGGAGGTGGTGGAGAGGGCCCAGTACTTC,CASSGTLTGQEVVERAQYF
TRBJ1-1,many,TRBV28,-,TGTGCCAGCAGTTTAAAGAACACTGAAGCTTTCTTT,CASSLKNTEAFF
TRBJ1-5,once,TRBV20-1,-,TGCAGTGCCGGGACGGATAGCAATCAGCCCCAGCATTTT,CSAGTDSNQPQHF
TRBJ2-3,many,TRBV9,-,TGTGCCAGCAGCCCGGCAGGAAGTGTAGGCGGGAGCACAGATACGCAGTATTTT,CASSPAGSVGGSTDTQYF
TRBJ2-2,few,TRBV5-6,-,TGTGCCAGCAGCCTAGCTGCCGGGGAGCTGTTTTTT,CASSLAAGELFF
TRBJ1-5,many,TRBV24-1,-,TGTGCCACCAGTGATTCCCCTTCCGGGAAGCCCCAGCATTTT,CATSDSPSGKPQHF
TRBJ2-5,many,TRBV6-1,-,TGTGCCAGCAGTGAAGTGGTCCGTCGGGAGCGGGAGACCCAGTACTTC,CASSEVVRRERETQYF
TRBJ1-5,-,TRBV20-1,-,TGCAGTGCTAGAATAGGGATCGGCAATCAGCCCCAGCATTTT,CSARIGIGNQPQHF
TRBJ2-1,many,TRBV19,TRBD2,TGTGCCAGTAGTTCCGGGCGGGGGGCACGGTACAATGAGCAGTTCTTC,CASSSGRGARYNEQFF
TRBJ2-1,many,TRBV7-9,-,TGTGCCAACGGGCAATACAATGAGCAGTTCTTC,CANGQYNEQFF